The clone carrying this T cell receptor beta chain was found a few times. What it binds is not known. The record originates from a study of cytomegalovirus exposure and HLA in healthy donors. Study findings and constraints: Analysis was carried out at a later point, and it linked a missense DCLRE1C variant to TCR beta V- and J-gene trimming.

PCR amplification relied on 60 Vbeta primers (plus 13 Jbeta primers). Some clones are missing from TCRdb's copy, which holds only in-frame ones; the method was immunoSEQ multiplex PCR. The sample consists of 130,000 or so clones, around 77% of them appearing once. The sequencing input was PBMCs. The TCR sequence derives from a man in his fifties in good health and CMV-seronegative.

The CDR3 DNA reads TGCAGCGTTCGGGGAGGGTCCTACGAGCAGTACTTC. This sequence encodes CSVRGGSYEQYF. The chain employs TRBV29-1 and TRBJ2-7; 7 bases map to TRBD2. V was clipped by 5 bases and J by 1 base; unmatched bases: 2. CDR1 and CDR2 (germline): SQVTM, ANQGSEA. There are 12 residues in the CDR3.